This TCR beta chain was identified in a study of blood T cell repertoires in COVID-19. In the study overall: The study drew acute and convalescent COVID-19 samples from the United States, Italy and Spain.

The method was immunoSEQ multiplex PCR; TCRdb's version includes in-frame clones alone and lacks a portion of them. The sample holds roughly 100,000 clones; roughly 88% are singletons and the top ten take around 2.1%. One Seattle source followed patients from active infection through their disease course. The CDR3 has 15 amino acids. The trim removed 0 bases at V and 3 bases at J, leaving 3 bases unmatched. Germline CDR1 is LGHDT and CDR2 is YNNKEL (reference sequence). The receptor's source is a man aged 50 to 60 with COVID-19, enrolled during active disease. The sequencing sample was made of peripheral blood. This chain links TRBV3-1 (or the pseudogene TRBV3-2) with TRBJ1-1; 8 bases are a match to TRBD1. The CDR3 sequence is CASSQEGQGDTEAFF. CDR3 DNA sequence: TGTGCCAGCAGCCAAGAAGGACAGGGAGACACTGAAGCTTTCTTT.